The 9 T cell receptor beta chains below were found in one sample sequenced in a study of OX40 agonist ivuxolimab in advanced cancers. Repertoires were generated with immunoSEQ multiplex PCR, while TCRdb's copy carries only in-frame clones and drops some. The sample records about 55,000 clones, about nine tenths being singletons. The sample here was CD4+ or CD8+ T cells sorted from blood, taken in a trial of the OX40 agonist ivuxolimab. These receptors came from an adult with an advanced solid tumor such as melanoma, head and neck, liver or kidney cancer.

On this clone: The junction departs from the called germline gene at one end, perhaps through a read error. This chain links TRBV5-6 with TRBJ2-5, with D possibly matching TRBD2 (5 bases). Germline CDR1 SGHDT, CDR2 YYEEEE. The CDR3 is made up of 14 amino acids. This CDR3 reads CASSLAAVETGSHF. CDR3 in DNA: TGTGCCAGCAGCTTGGCCGCTGTCGAGACGGGATCGCACTTC.

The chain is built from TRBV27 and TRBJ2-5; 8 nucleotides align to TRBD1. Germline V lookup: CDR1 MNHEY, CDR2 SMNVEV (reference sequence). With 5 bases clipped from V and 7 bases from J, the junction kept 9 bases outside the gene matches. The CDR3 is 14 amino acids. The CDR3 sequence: CASSATGQVATQYF. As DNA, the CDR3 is TGTGCCAGCAGTGCCACGGGACAGGTGGCGACCCAGTACTTC.

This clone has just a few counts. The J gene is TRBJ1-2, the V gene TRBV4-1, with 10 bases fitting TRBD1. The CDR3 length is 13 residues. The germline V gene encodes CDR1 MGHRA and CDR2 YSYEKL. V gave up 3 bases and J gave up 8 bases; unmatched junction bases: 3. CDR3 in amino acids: CASSQGQGWGYTF. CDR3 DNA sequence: TGCGCCAGCAGCCAGGGACAGGGGTGGGGCTACACCTTC.

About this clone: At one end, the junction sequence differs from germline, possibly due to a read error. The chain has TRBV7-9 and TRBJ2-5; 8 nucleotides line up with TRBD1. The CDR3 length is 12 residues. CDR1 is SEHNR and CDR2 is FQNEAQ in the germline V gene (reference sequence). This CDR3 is CASSPGRQGADF. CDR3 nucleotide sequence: TGTGCCAGCAGCCCCGGGCGGCAGGGGGCTGACTTC.

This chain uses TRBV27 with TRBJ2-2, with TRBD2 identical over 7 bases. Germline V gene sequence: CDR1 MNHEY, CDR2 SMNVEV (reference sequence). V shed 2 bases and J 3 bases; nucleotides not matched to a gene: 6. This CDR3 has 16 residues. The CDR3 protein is CASSLGGGRHTGELFF. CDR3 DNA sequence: TGTGCCAGCAGTTTAGGAGGCGGGAGACACACCGGGGAGCTGTTTTTT.

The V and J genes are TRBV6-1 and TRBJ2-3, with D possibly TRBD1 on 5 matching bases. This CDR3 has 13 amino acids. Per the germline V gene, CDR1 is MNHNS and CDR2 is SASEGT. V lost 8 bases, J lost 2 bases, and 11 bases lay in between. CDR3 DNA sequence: TGTGCCAGCGGGGCGGCTAACACAGATACGCAGTATTTT. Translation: CASGAANTDTQYF.

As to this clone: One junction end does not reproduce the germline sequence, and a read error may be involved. CDR3 nucleotides: TGTGCCAGCAGCTTACATCGCGGGAATCAATTT. Protein product: CASSLHRGNQF. The rearrangement links TRBV7-2 to TRBJ2-3, with D possibly TRBD2 on 6 matching bases. Germline V gene lookup returns CDR1 SGHTA and CDR2 FQGNSA. The CDR3 totals 11 residues.

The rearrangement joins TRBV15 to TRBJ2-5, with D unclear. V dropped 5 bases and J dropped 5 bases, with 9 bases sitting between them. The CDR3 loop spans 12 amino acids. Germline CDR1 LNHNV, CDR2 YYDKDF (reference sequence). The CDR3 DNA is TGTGCCACCAGCGGGGTTATGGAGACCCAGTACTTC. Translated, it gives CATSGVMETQYF. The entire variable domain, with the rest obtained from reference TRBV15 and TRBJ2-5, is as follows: DAMVIQNPRYQVTQFGKPVTLSCSQTLNHNVMYWYQQKSSQAPKLLFHYYDKDFNNEADTPDNFQSRRPNTSFCFLDIRSPGLGDTAMYLCATSGVMETQYFGPGTRLLVL.

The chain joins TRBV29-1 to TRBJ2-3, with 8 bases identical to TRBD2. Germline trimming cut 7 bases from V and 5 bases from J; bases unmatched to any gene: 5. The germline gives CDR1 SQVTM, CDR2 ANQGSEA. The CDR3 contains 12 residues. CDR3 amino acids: CSATRGGDTQYF. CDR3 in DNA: TGCAGCGCGACCCGGGGGGGAGATACGCAGTATTTT.